The next 4 T cell receptor beta chains were all read from a single sample in a study of prognosis after radiotherapy for stage I lung cancer. Using two-round multiplex PCR, the authors amplified TCR beta CDR3 from genomic DNA. The use of primers specific to each TRBV and TRBJ gene characterized first-round PCR. TCRdb reanalysed the multiplex PCR reads using MiXCR and keeps one entry per CDR3 protein. The sample shows about 35,000 distinct CDR3 sequences, approximately 32% of them seen only once. The starting material was PBMCs, obtained before or after stereotactic body radiation therapy (not recorded which). The receptors originated from a donor older than 45 with non-small cell lung cancer.

The V call is TRBV3-1, the J call TRBJ1-1; D not resolved. Looked up from germline, CDR1 is LGHDT and CDR2 is YNNKEL (reference sequence). This CDR3 is 14 amino acids long. Trimming took off 3 bases at V and 11 bases at J, with 19 bases between the two ends. In nucleotides, the CDR3 is TGTGCCAGCAGCCAGGACTCTACAGCCGTTGGCGCTTTCTTT. Translation: CASSQDSTAVGAFF.

This clonotype was observed many times. The junction does not match germline at one end; this may be a read error. The chain is built from TRBV7-7 and TRBJ2-5; TRBD2 aligns across 7 bases. This CDR3 spans 15 amino acids. Germline CDR1 reads SSHAT; CDR2 reads FNYEAQ (reference sequence). The CDR3 sequence: CASSSNPGGEETQYF. CDR3 coding DNA: TGTGCTAGCAGCTCCAACCCGGGGGGAGAAGAGACCCAGTACTTC.

To note about this clonotype: One base away lies a much larger clone, so this may be a sequencing read error. The chain has TRBV6-2 or TRBV6-3 and TRBJ2-1; 8 bases agree with TRBD2. The CDR3 has 14 residues. V was clipped by 7 bases and J by 3 bases; unmatched bases: 5. Germline loops: CDR1 MNHEY, CDR2 SVGEGT. CDR3: CASIQRGHYNEQFF. The CDR3 nucleotides read TGTGCCAGCATACAGCGGGGGCACTACAATGAGCAGTTCTTC.

There are many counts of this clonotype. The chain employs TRBV7-2 and TRBJ2-3, with D possibly being TRBD2 (6 bases). The V gene's germline CDR1 is SGHTA and CDR2 FQGNSA. V dropped 5 bases and J dropped 3 bases, with 15 bases sitting between them. The CDR3 extends over 15 amino acids. In nucleotides, the CDR3 is TGTGCCAGCAGCCAACAGACGGGGAGGACAGATACGCAGTATTTT. Its protein is CASSQQTGRTDTQYF.